This T cell receptor (beta chain) was observed in a study of blood T cell repertoires in COVID-19. Whole-study context: Collection of acute and convalescent COVID-19 samples took place in the United States, Italy and Spain. The analysed material was cDNA or gDNA that came from T cells, B-cell-depleted T cells, or PBMCs.

V lost 1 base and J lost 5; bases outside the gene matches: 7. The CDR3 is 15 residues long. From germline, CDR1 is SGHTA and CDR2 FQGNSA. Original analysis: Scientists estimated how many nucleated cells there were by amplifying reference gene primers. The method was immunoSEQ multiplex PCR; TCRdb's version includes in-frame clones alone and lacks a portion of them. Clone size and V and J calls were adopted from that table, with D and trimming inferred from the DNA. Among some 230,000 clones listed, roughly 84% were seen once. The sequence came from a man in his forties or fifties who had recovered from COVID-19. The chain has TRBV7-2 and TRBJ2-5, with 7 bases lining up with TRBD2. The sample taken for sequencing was peripheral blood. CDR3 region: CASSLGTSAAETQYF. The CDR3 DNA sequence: TGTGCCAGCAGCTTAGGAACTAGCGCGGCTGAGACCCAGTACTTC.